A selection of T cell receptor beta chains follows, all from one sample in a study of T cells in Graves' hyperthyroidism and ophthalmopathy. TCRdb called the multiplex PCR reads again in MiXCR, with one record for every CDR3 protein. In the table there are 600,000 or so distinct CDR3 sequences, around 45% of which are singletons. The sample consisted of peripheral blood or thyroid tissue (not recorded which). The source is a woman between 18 and 30 years old with Graves' hyperthyroidism. CDR3s include the opening cysteine and the closing phenylalanine or tryptophan. The order of the fields is D gene, V gene, J gene, clone size, CDR3 protein, CDR3 DNA. A D gene is named only where the DNA matches it firmly. Some rows have no size entry. The others give once, few or many, or a class for an expanded clone.

.	TRBV4-1	TRBJ2-5	.	CASSQGSWRLETQYF	TGCGCCAGCAGCCAAGGTAGTTGGAGGTTGGAGACCCAGTACTTC
.	TRBV7-7	TRBJ1-3	.	CASRQTSGNTIYF	TGTGCCAGCAGGCAGACCTCTGGAAACACCATATATTTT
TRBD2	TRBV15	TRBJ2-5	.	CAASRAAGGQRWETQYF	TGTGCCGCCAGCAGAGCAGCGGGAGGCCAGCGATGGGAGACCCAGTACTTC
.	TRBV19	TRBJ1-2	few	CASTPELNYGYTF	TGTGCCAGTACCCCCGAGCTTAACTATGGCTACACCTTC
.	TRBV19	TRBJ2-5	.	CASSLDRETQHF	TGTGCCAGCAGTTTGGATCGGGAGACCCAGCACTTC
.	TRBV7-2	TRBJ2-5	.	CASSPRVEETQYF	TGTGCCAGCAGTCCACGGGTCGAAGAGACCCAGTACTTC
.	TRBV2	TRBJ1-5	many	CASTRSVGNSNQPQHF	TGTGCCAGCACCCGTTCCGTGGGGAATAGCAATCAGCCCCAGCATTTT
TRBD2	TRBV2	TRBJ2-5	.	CASSDNRAGGPETQYF	TGTGCCAGCAGTGACAATCGGGCGGGAGGGCCAGAGACCCAGTACTTC
.	TRBV9	TRBJ1-1	many	CASSAQPNTEAFF	TGTGCCAGCAGCGCACAGCCGAACACTGAAGCTTTCTTT
.	TRBV20-1	TRBJ2-7	few	CSAMRESYEQYF	TGCAGTGCTATGCGGGAATCCTACGAGCAGTACTTC
TRBD1	TRBV7-9	TRBJ1-1	.	CASSATMTGRATEAFF	TGTGCCAGCAGTGCTACTATGACAGGGAGGGCCACTGAAGCTTTCTTT
.	TRBV5-1	TRBJ1-1	few	CASSFVPGLEAFF	TGTGCCAGCAGTTTCGTTCCGGGACTCGAAGCTTTCTTT
TRBD2	TRBV5-8	TRBJ2-5	many	CASNEGGRAQYF	TGTGCCAGCAACGAGGGAGGGCGGGCCCAGTACTTC
TRBD1	TRBV9	TRBJ1-1	.	CASRDRGFSMNTEAFF	TGTGCCAGCAGAGACAGGGGGTTTTCCATGAACACTGAAGCTTTCTTT
.	TRBV19	TRBJ1-5	once	CASKKGSNQPQHF	TGTGCCAGTAAAAAGGGAAGCAATCAGCCCCAGCATTTT
TRBD1	TRBV24-1	TRBJ1-3	many	CATSGGTGGENTIYF	TGTGCCACCAGTGGAGGGACAGGGGGCGAAAACACCATATATTTT
.	TRBV7-2	TRBJ2-6	.	CASSHSGVSGANVLTF	TGTGCCAGCAGCCACAGTGGAGTCTCTGGGGCCAACGTCCTGACTTTC
TRBD1	TRBV2	TRBJ1-1	few	CASSPTGANTEAFF	TGTGCCAGCAGCCCCACAGGGGCGAACACTGAAGCTTTCTTT
.	TRBV7-2	TRBJ1-1	.	CAWGLNTEAFF	TGTGCCTGGGGATTGAACACTGAAGCTTTCTTT
.	TRBV7-9	TRBJ2-7	few	CASSLNGQRFYEQYF	TGTGCCAGCAGCTTAAACGGACAGCGGTTCTACGAGCAGTACTTC
TRBD1	TRBV29-1	TRBJ1-5	many	CSVRDRGVNQPQHF	TGCAGCGTTAGGGACAGGGGTGTCAATCAGCCCCAGCATTTT
.	TRBV2	TRBJ2-5	.	CASSTGLQRETQYF	TGTGCCAGCAGTACCGGACTACAGCGGGAGACCCAGTACTTC
.	TRBV10-3	TRBJ1-2	few	CATTGGDYGYTF	TGTGCCACGACAGGAGGAGACTATGGCTACACCTTC
.	TRBV14	TRBJ1-4	.	CASSLLGQYNEKLFF	TGTGCCAGCAGCCTACTGGGACAATATAATGAAAAACTGTTTTTT
TRBD1	TRBV7-9	TRBJ1-1	.	CASSLAHRGPNTEAFF	TGTGCCAGCAGCTTAGCCCACAGGGGGCCGAACACTGAAGCTTTCTTT
.	TRBV7-2	TRBJ2-2	many	CASRKDRDTGELFF	TGTGCCAGCAGAAAGGACCGGGACACCGGGGAGCTGTTTTTT
TRBD1	TRBV7-6	TRBJ2-7	many	CASSVGTGYSYEQYF	TGTGCCAGCAGCGTAGGGACAGGCTACTCCTACGAGCAGTACTTC
TRBD1	TRBV7-6	TRBJ1-2	many	CASSLLGQGKDGYTF	TGTGCCAGCAGCTTACTCGGACAGGGGAAGGATGGCTACACCTTC
TRBD2	TRBV24-1	TRBJ2-7	many	CATSDYRGRTYEQYF	TGTGCCACCAGTGATTATCGCGGGAGAACCTACGAGCAGTACTTC
.	TRBV7-4	TRBJ1-1	.	CASSLPAQGGGAFF	TGTGCCAGCAGCCTTCCCGCACAAGGGGGAGGTGCTTTCTTT
.	TRBV29-1	TRBJ2-5	few	CSVDKQAQETQYF	TGCAGCGTTGATAAACAGGCCCAAGAGACCCAGTACTTC
TRBD1	TRBV20-1	TRBJ1-5	few	CSAAGTASNQPQHF	TGCAGTGCTGCCGGGACAGCTAGCAATCAGCCCCAGCATTTT
.	TRBV2	TRBJ2-5	few	CASSPFMVQETQYF	TGTGCCAGCAGTCCTTTTATGGTCCAAGAGACCCAGTACTTC
.	TRBV29-1	TRBJ1-2	many	CSVEKGGGWDYGYTF	TGCAGCGTTGAAAAGGGAGGGGGTTGGGACTATGGCTACACCTTC
TRBD2	TRBV7-2	TRBJ2-3	.	CASSLGLAVTDTQYF	TGTGCCAGCAGCTTAGGGCTAGCGGTCACAGATACGCAGTATTTT
.	TRBV7-9	TRBJ1-2	few	CASSYREGPINYGYTF	TGTGCCAGCAGCTACCGGGAGGGGCCTATTAACTATGGCTACACCTTC
.	TRBV20-1	TRBJ1-2	.	CSASGLNANTRDYGYTF	TGCAGTGCTAGTGGACTGAACGCGAACACCAGGGACTATGGCTACACCTTC
.	TRBV11-2	TRBJ2-5	.	CASSSTDEGETQYF	TGTGCCAGCAGTTCCACCGATGAAGGGGAGACCCAGTACTTC
TRBD1	TRBV19	TRBJ1-6	many	CASGQAPLHF	TGTGCCAGTGGACAGGCCCCCCTCCACTTT
.	TRBV2	TRBJ1-1	few	CASSEPDRQHLNTEAFF	TGTGCCAGCAGTGAACCCGACAGACAGCATTTGAACACTGAAGCTTTCTTT
.	TRBV29-1	TRBJ1-5	many	CSVNAGNNQPQHF	TGCAGCGTCAATGCCGGGAACAATCAGCCCCAGCATTTT
TRBD1	TRBV7-9	TRBJ2-7	many	CASSLPGQGTYEQYF	TGTGCCAGCAGCCTACCGGGACAGGGTACCTACGAGCAGTACTTC
.	TRBV7-2	TRBJ1-1	many	CASSLGTYTEAFF	TGTGCCAGCAGCTTAGGGACCTACACTGAAGCTTTCTTT
.	TRBV5-1	TRBJ2-2	.	CASSDRTAGELFF	TGCGCCAGCAGTGATAGGACGGCCGGGGAGCTGTTTTTT
.	TRBV9	TRBJ1-2	.	CASRKWEGGGYTF	TGTGCCAGCAGAAAGTGGGAGGGCGGCGGCTACACCTTC
TRBD2	TRBV29-1	TRBJ2-5	.	CSVAGTSGRGETQYF	TGCAGCGTCGCCGGGACTAGCGGGAGAGGGGAGACCCAGTACTTC
.	TRBV7-2	TRBJ2-7	many	CASSIGGEQYF	TGTGCCAGCAGCATAGGTGGGGAGCAGTACTTC
TRBD1	TRBV29-1	TRBJ1-2	many	CSAGDSLLDGYTF	TGCAGCGCCGGGGACAGTTTGTTAGATGGCTACACCTTC
TRBD2	TRBV20-1	TRBJ2-5	.	CSADRVAGGPGETQYF	TGCAGTGCTGATAGGGTAGCGGGAGGGCCGGGGGAGACCCAGTACTTC
TRBD1	TRBV14	TRBJ2-5	.	CASSTSTGEGETQYF	TGTGCCAGCAGCACATCCACAGGGGAAGGGGAGACCCAGTACTTC
.	TRBV7-3	TRBJ1-2	.	CTSSYIGDYGYTF	TGTACCAGCAGCTATATCGGGGATTATGGCTACACCTTC
.	TRBV19	TRBJ1-2	.	CASSHNSGLSF	TGTGCCAGTAGTCACAATAGTGGACTCTCCTTC
TRBD1	TRBV7-8	TRBJ2-7	.	CASSPRDRGGEQYF	TGTGCCAGCAGCCCGAGGGACAGGGGTGGAGAGCAGTACTTC
TRBD2	TRBV12-3/TRBV12-4	TRBJ2-5	.	CASSLSPGGETQYF	TGTGCCAGCAGTTTATCCCCGGGGGGAGAGACCCAGTACTTC